These 4 T cell receptor beta chains share one sample of origin, sequenced in a study of blood T cell repertoires in COVID-19. Produced via immunoSEQ multiplex PCR; TCRdb's table is partial and in-frame only. The data contain nearly 30,000 clones, under 95% of them singletons. Sequenced: peripheral blood. The receptors derive from a man between 65 and 85 years old with active or convalescent COVID-19.

The chain links TRBV5-1 to TRBJ2-5; 14 positions match TRBD2. The CDR3 totals 16 residues. Trimming removed 4 bases from V and 5 bases from J; junction bases left unmatched: 7. CDR1 is SGHRS and CDR2 is YFSETQ in the germline V gene. CDR3 DNA: TGCGCCAGCAGCCTCGGGACTAGCGGGAGTAGGGAGACCCAGTACTTC. Amino acids: CASSLGTSGSRETQYF.

This clone has just a few counts. This chain connects TRBV6-2 or TRBV6-3 to TRBJ1-2, with 8 bases matching TRBD1. After removal of 0 bases from V and 4 bases from J, the junction contained 16 bases not matched to a gene. CDR3 length equals 19 residues. The germline CDR1 and CDR2 sequences are MNHEY and SVGEGT. CDR3 loop: CASSYSDWTGPLDPYGYTF. The DNA for the CDR3 is TGTGCCAGCAGTTACTCAGACTGGACAGGGCCTTTGGACCCCTATGGCTACACCTTC.

This chain connects TRBV5-1 to TRBJ1-4, with 8 bases fitting TRBD1. The CDR3 totals 15 residues. The germline V gene encodes CDR1 SGHRS and CDR2 YFSETQ. With V trimmed by 0 bases and J by 11 bases, 9 bases remained unmatched. The CDR3, as DNA: TGCGCCAGCAGCTTGGGTCAGGGGGCCATGGGGAAACTGTTTTTT. This sequence encodes CASSLGQGAMGKLFF.

The V call is TRBV6-2 or TRBV6-3, the J call TRBJ2-7; TRBD1 matches 11 bases. There are 15 residues in the CDR3. The J segment lost 0 bases and the V segment lost 5 bases, leaving 3 bases of the junction unmatched. Germline loops: CDR1 MNHEY, CDR2 SVGEGT. This CDR3 is CASSRTGGVSYEQYF. Written as DNA, the CDR3 is TGTGCCAGCAGTCGGACAGGGGGCGTCTCCTACGAGCAGTACTTC.